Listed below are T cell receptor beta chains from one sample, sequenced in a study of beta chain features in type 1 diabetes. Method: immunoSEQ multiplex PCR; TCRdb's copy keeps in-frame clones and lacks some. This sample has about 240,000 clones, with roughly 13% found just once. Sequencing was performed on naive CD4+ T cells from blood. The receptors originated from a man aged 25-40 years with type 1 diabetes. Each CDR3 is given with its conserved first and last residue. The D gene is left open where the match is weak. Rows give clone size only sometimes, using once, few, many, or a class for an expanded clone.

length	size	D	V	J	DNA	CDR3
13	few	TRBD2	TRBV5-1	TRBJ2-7	TGCGCCAGCAGCTTTACTAGCGGGACCGAGCAGTACTTC	CASSFTSGTEQYF
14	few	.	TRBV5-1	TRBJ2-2	TGCGCCAGCAGACTCGACAGCTCGTCCGGGGAGCTGTTTTTT	CASRLDSSSGELFF
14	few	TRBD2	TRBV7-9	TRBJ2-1	TGTGCCAGCGGCCGCGGGGGGACCTACAATGAGCAGTTCTTC	CASGRGGTYNEQFF
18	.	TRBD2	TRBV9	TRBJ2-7	TGTGCCAGCAGCGGTAGCGGGGGGACCTCGAAAACCACCTACGAGCAGTACTTC	CASSGSGGTSKTTYEQYF
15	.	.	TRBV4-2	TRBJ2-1	TGTGCCAGCAGCCGAACCACGCAGGAAGCCAATGAGCAGTTCTTC	CASSRTTQEANEQFF
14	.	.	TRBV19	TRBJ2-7	TGTGCCAGTAGTATAGTGGCAGGGGCCGACGAGCAGTACTTC	CASSIVAGADEQYF
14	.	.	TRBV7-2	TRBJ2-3	TGTGCCAGCAGCTTTAGACAGAGCACAGATACGCAGTATTTT	CASSFRQSTDTQYF
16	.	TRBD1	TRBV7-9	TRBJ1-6	TGTGCCAGCAGCTCCCAGGACAGGGGATATAATTCACCCCTCCACTTT	CASSSQDRGYNSPLHF
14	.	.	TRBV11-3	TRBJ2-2	TGTGCCAGCAGCGACGGACTATCCCCCGGGGAGCTGTTTTTT	CASSDGLSPGELFF
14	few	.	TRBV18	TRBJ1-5	TGTGCCAGCTCCCGGCCGGGGGGGGATCAGCCCCAGCATTTT	CASSRPGGDQPQHF
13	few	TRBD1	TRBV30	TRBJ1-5	TGTGCCTGGGGGGACAGGGGAAATCAGCCCCAGCATTTT	CAWGDRGNQPQHF
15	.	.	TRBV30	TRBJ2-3	TGTGCCTGGAGTTTCGACATCGGTTTTACAGATACGCAGTATTTT	CAWSFDIGFTDTQYF
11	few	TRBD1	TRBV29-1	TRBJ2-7	TGCAGCGTTGGGGACAGCTACGAGCAGTACTTC	CSVGDSYEQYF
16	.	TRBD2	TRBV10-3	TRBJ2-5	TGTGCCATCAGTGGGCTAGCGGGAGGGATGGGGGAGACCCAGTACTTC	CAISGLAGGMGETQYF
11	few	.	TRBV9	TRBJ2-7	TGTGCCAGCAGCGGAGGTGGCGAGCAGTACTTC	CASSGGGEQYF
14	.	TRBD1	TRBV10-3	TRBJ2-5	TGTGCCATCAGCAGCCGGGACAGGGGGGAGACCCAGTACTTC	CAISSRDRGETQYF
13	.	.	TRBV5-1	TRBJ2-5	TGCGCCAGCAGCTTCGGGGGTGAAGAGACCCAGTACTTC	CASSFGGEETQYF
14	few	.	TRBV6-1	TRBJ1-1	TGTGCCAGCAGTGAAGCATACACGAACACTGAAGCTTTCTTT	CASSEAYTNTEAFF
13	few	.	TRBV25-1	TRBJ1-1	TGTGCCAGCAGTGAATGGGGGGGCACTGAAGCTTTCTTT	CASSEWGGTEAFF
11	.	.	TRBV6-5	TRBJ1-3	TGTGCCAGCAGTTACCTTGACACCATATATTTT	CASSYLDTIYF
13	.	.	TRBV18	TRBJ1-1	TGTGCCAGCTCACCATTCACAGGGAGTGAAGCTTTCTTT	CASSPFTGSEAFF
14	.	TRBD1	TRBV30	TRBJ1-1	TGTGCCTGGGGGGGACAGCGCATGAACACTGAAGCTTTCTTT	CAWGGQRMNTEAFF
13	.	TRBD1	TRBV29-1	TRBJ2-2	TGCAGCGTTGTGGGACAGACCACCGGGGAGCTGTTTTTT	CSVVGQTTGELFF
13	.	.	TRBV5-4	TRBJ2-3	TGTGCCAGCAGCTTGACTAGCACAGATACGCAGTATTTT	CASSLTSTDTQYF
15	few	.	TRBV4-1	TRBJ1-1	TGCGCCAGCAGCCAAGCCGACAGGACGAACACTGAAGCTTTCTTT	CASSQADRTNTEAFF
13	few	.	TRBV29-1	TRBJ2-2	TGCAGCGTTGGGCGGGCGAACACCGGGGAGCTGTTTTTT	CSVGRANTGELFF
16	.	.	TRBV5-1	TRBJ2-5	TGCGCCAGCAGCGTCGCTACGGTTAAAAGCCAAGAGACCCAGTACTTC	CASSVATVKSQETQYF
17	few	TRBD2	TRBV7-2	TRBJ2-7	TGTGCCAGCAGCTTGCGACGGACTAGCGGGGGGACCTACGAGCAGTACTTC	CASSLRRTSGGTYEQYF
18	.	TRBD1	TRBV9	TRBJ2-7	TGTGCCAGCAGCGTAGGTGGGGTGAGGGACAGGAATACCTACGAGCAGTACTTC	CASSVGGVRDRNTYEQYF
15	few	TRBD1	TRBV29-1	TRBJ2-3	TGCAGCGTCGGATATTTAGGACAGGGTACAGATACGCAGTATTTT	CSVGYLGQGTDTQYF
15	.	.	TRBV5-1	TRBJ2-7	TGCGCCAGCAGCTTGGATTCCGAGGGCCCCTACGAGCAGTACTTC	CASSLDSEGPYEQYF
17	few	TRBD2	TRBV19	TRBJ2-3	TGTGCCAGTAAAGATGGAGGACTAGCGGGCCTCACAGATACGCAGTATTTT	CASKDGGLAGLTDTQYF
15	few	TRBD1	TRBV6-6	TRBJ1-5	TGTGCCAGCAGCAACTCGGGGCAGGGGGGTCAGCCCCAGCATTTT	CASSNSGQGGQPQHF
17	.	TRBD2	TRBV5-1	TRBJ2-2	TGCGCCAGCAGAGTCGGGTCGACTAGCGGTCTTACCGGGGAGCTGTTTTTT	CASRVGSTSGLTGELFF
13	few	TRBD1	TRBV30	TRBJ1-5	TGTGCCTATTCCGGGACAGACGATCAGCCCCAGCATTTT	CAYSGTDDQPQHF
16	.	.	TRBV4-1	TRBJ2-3	TGCGCCAGCAGCCAATGGGGGGAGACCTTCACAGATACGCAGTATTTT	CASSQWGETFTDTQYF
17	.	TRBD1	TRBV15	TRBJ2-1	TGTGCCACCAGCCCAGGCGGGACAGGGGACATCCTAGGTGAGCAGTTCTTC	CATSPGGTGDILGEQFF
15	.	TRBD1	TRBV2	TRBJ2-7	TGTGCCAGCACTCTTGGGACAGGGGGTTCCCACGAGCAGTACTTC	CASTLGTGGSHEQYF
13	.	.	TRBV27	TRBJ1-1	TGTGCCAGCAGTTTAACGACGGGGACTGAAGCTTTCTTT	CASSLTTGTEAFF
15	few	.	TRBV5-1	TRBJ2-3	TGCGCCAGCAGCTTGGCCGCGGCCCCCACAGATACGCAGTATTTT	CASSLAAAPTDTQYF
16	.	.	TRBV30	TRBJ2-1	TGTGCCTGGAGTCCGACCCGAGCGGGTATAGTCAATGAGCAGTTCTTC	CAWSPTRAGIVNEQFF
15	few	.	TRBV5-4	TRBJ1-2	TGTGCCAGCAGCTTGCCCCAGGGAGGGAACTATGGCTACACCTTC	CASSLPQGGNYGYTF
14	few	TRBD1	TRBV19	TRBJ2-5	TGTGCCAGTAGTAGGGGACAGGGGGCCGAGACCCAGTACTTC	CASSRGQGAETQYF
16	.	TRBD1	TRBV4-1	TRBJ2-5	TGCGCCAGCAGCCATCCTCCGGGACAGGGAAGGGAGACCCAGTACTTC	CASSHPPGQGRETQYF
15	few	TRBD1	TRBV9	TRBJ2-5	TGTGCCAGCAGCGCCGCGACAGGGCGGACAGAGACCCAGTACTTC	CASSAATGRTETQYF
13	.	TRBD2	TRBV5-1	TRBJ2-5	TGCGCCAGCAGCTGGACTAGCAGAGAGACCCAGTACTTC	CASSWTSRETQYF
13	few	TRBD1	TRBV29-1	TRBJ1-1	TGCAGCGTTCAAGGACAGGGTCGGACTGAAGCTTTCTTT	CSVQGQGRTEAFF
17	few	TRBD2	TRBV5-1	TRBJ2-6	TGCGCCAGCACAAATAGCGGGGGGGCATCCGGGGCCAACGTCCTGACTTTC	CASTNSGGASGANVLTF
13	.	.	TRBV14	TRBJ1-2	TGTGCCAGCAGACCTCAGGGCCCCTATGGCTACACCTTC	CASRPQGPYGYTF
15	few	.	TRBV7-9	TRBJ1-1	TGTGCCAGCAGCTTTTTTCTCGGAGGTAGGACTGAAGCTTTCTTT	CASSFFLGGRTEAFF
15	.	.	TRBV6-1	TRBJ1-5	TGTGCCAGCAGTCGGTCGGGGATTAGCAATCAGCCCCAGCATTTT	CASSRSGISNQPQHF
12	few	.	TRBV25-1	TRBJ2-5	TGTGCCAGCAGTGTCCAGAAAGAGACCCAGTACTTC	CASSVQKETQYF
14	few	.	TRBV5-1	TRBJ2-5	TGCGCCAGCAGCTTCTACAGTAACCCCGAGACCCAGTACTTC	CASSFYSNPETQYF
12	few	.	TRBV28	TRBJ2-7	TGTGCCAGCAGTTTGGAGGGGCGCGAGCAGTACTTC	CASSLEGREQYF
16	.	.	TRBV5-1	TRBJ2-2	TGCGCCAGCAGCTTGGCCCAGGTCGCGAACACCGGGGAGCTGTTTTTT	CASSLAQVANTGELFF
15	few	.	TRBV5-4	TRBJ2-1	TGTGCCAGCAGTATTGTGGGAGGCCCCTACAATGAGCAGTTCTTC	CASSIVGGPYNEQFF
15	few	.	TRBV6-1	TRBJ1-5	TGTGCCAGCAGTGAAGGGCAGGGGAGCAATCAGCCCCAGCATTTT	CASSEGQGSNQPQHF
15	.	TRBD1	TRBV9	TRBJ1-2	TGTGCCAGCAGCGTAGGGGCCCAGGGGGACTATGGCTACACCTTC	CASSVGAQGDYGYTF
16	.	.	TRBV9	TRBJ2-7	TGTGCCAGCAGCGTCAGCTCGGCGCCGGGAGCCTACGAGCAGTACTTC	CASSVSSAPGAYEQYF
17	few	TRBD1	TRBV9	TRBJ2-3	TGTGCCAGCAGCGGGCCGCAGGGGGATCCTAGCACAGATACGCAGTATTTT	CASSGPQGDPSTDTQYF